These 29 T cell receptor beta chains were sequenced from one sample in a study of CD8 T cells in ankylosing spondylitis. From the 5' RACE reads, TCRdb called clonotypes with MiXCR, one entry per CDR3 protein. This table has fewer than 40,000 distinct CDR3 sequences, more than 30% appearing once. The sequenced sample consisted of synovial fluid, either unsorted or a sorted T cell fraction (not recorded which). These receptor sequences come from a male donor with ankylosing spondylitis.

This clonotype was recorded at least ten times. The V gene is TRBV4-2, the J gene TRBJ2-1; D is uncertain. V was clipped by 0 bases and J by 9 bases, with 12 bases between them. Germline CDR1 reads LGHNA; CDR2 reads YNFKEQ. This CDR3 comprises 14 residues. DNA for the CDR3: TGTGCCAGCAGCCAAGAAATGGTGGGAAGTGAGCAGTTCTTC. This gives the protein CASSQEMVGSEQFF.

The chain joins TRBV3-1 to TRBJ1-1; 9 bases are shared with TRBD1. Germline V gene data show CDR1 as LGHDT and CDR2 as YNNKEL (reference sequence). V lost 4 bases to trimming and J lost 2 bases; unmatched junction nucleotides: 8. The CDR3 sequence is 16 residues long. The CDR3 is CASSPYGTGFNTEAFF. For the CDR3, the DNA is TGTGCCAGCAGCCCGTATGGGACAGGGTTTAACACTGAAGCTTTCTTT.

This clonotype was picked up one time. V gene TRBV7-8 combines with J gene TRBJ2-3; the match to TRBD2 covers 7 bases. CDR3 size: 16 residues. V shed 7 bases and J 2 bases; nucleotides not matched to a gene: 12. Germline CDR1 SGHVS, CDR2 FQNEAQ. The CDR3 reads CASTLRRAGPTDTQYF. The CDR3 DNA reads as TGTGCCAGCACTCTTAGGAGAGCGGGACCCACAGATACGCAGTATTTT.

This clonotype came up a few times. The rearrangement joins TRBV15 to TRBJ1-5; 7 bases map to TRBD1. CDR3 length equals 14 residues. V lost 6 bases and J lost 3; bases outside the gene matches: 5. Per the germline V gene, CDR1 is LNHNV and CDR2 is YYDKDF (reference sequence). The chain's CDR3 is CATSDRDVNQPQHF. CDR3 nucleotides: TGTGCCACCAGTGACAGGGACGTCAATCAGCCCCAGCATTTT.

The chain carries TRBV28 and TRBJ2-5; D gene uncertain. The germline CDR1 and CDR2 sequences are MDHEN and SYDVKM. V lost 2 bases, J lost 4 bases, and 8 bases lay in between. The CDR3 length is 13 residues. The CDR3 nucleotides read TGTGCCAGCAGTTTAGTTCGGAGAGAGACCCAGTACTTC. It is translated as CASSLVRRETQYF. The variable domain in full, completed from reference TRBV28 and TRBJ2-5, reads DVKVTQSSRYLVKRTGEKVFLECVQDMDHENMFWYRQDPGLGLRLIYFSYDVKMKEKGDIPEGYSVSREKKERFSLILESASTNQTSMYLCASSLVRRETQYFGPGTRLLVL.

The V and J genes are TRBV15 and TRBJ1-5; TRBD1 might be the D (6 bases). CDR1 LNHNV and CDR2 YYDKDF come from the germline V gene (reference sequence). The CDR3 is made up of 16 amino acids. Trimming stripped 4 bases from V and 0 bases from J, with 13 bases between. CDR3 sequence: CATSTRGDYSNQPQHF. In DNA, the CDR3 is TGTGCCACCAGCACCAGGGGCGATTATAGCAATCAGCCCCAGCATTTT.

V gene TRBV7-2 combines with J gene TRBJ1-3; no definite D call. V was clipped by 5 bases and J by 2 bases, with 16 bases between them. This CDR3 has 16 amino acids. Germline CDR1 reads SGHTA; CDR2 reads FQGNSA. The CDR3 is CASSPHKQGPGNTIYF. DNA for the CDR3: TGTGCCAGCAGCCCACACAAGCAAGGGCCTGGAAACACCATATATTTT.

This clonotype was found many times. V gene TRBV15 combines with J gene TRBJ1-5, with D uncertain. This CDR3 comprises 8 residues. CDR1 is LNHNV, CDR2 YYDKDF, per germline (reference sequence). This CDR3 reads CSNQPQHF. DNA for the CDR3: TGTAGCAATCAGCCCCAGCATTTT.

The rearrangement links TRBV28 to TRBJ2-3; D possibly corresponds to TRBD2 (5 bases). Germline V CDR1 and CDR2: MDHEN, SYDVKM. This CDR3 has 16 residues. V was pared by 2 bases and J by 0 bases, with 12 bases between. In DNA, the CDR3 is TGTGCCAGCAGTTTAGACGGGGAACCTAGCACAGATACGCAGTATTTT. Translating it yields CASSLDGEPSTDTQYF.

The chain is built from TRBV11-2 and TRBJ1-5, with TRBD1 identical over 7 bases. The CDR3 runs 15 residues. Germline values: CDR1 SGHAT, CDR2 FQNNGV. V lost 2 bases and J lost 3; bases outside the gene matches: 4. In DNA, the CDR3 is TGTGCCAGCAGCTTATCAGGGACAGTCAATCAGCCCCAGCATTTT. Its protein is CASSLSGTVNQPQHF.

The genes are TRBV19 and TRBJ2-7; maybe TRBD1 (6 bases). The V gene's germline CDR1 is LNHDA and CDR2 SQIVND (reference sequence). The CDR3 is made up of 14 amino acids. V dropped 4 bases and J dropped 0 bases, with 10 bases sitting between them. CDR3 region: CASSTRDTSYEQYF. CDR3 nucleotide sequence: TGTGCCAGTAGTACCCGGGACACCTCCTACGAGCAGTACTTC.

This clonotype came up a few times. The CDR3 DNA sequence: TGTGCCAGCAGCCAAGTGACTAGCGGGTACCAAGAGACCCAGTACTTC. It encodes CASSQVTSGYQETQYF. V is TRBV3-1 and J is TRBJ2-5; 10 bases fit TRBD2. This CDR3 has 16 residues. Losses at the gene ends were 1 base for V and 0 bases for J; bases not matched to a gene: 2. Germline V gene sequence: CDR1 LGHDT, CDR2 YNNKEL (reference sequence).

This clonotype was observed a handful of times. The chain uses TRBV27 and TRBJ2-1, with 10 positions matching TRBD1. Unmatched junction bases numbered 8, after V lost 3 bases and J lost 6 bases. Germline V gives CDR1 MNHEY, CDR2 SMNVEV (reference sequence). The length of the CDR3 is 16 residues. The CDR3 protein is CASSLDRGVGSNEQFF. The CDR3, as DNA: TGTGCCAGCAGTTTGGACAGGGGGGTTGGTAGCAATGAGCAGTTCTTC.

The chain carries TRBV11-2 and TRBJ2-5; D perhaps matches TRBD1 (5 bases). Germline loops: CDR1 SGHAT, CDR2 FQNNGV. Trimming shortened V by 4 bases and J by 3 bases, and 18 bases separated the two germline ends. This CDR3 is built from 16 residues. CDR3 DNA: TGTGCCAGCAGCTGGGGTACAGGAACAGCAGAAGAGACCCAGTACTTC. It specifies CASSWGTGTAEETQYF.

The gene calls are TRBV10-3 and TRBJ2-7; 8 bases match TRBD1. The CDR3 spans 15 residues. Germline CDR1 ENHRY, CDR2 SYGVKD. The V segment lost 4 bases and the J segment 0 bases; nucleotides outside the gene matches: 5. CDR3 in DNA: TGTGCCATCAGTGGTTCCAGGGGGCCCTCCTACGAGCAGTACGTC. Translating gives CAISGSRGPSYEQYV.

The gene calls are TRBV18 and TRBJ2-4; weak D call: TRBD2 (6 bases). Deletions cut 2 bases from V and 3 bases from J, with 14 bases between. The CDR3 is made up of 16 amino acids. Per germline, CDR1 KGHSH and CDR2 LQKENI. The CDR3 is CASSPGGQIHKNIQYF. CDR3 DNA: TGTGCCAGCTCACCAGGAGGGCAGATACACAAAAACATTCAGTACTTC.

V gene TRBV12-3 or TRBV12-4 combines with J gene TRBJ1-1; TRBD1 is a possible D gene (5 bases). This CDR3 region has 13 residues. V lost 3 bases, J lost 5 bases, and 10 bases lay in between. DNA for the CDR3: TGTGCCAGCAGTTTTAGGGGTGGGACTGAAGCTTTCTTT. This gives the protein CASSFRGGTEAFF.

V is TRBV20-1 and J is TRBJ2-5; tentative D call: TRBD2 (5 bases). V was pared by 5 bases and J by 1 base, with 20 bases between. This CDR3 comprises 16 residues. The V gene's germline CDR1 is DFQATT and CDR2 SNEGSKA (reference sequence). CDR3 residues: CSAPDIEGVGQETQYF. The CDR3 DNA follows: TGCAGTGCTCCGGATATAGAGGGAGTCGGCCAAGAGACCCAGTACTTC.

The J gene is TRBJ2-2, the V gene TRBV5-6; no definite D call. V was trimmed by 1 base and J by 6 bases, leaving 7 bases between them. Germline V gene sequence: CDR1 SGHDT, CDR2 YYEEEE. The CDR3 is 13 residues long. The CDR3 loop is CASSLPGPGELFF. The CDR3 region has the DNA TGTGCCAGCAGCTTGCCCGGACCCGGGGAGCTGTTTTTT.

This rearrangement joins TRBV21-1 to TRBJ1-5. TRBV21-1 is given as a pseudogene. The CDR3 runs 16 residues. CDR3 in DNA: TGTGCCAGCAGCCTTCTTTTGACGGCCCCCAATCAGCCCCAGCATTTT. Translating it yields CASSLLLTAPNQPQHF.

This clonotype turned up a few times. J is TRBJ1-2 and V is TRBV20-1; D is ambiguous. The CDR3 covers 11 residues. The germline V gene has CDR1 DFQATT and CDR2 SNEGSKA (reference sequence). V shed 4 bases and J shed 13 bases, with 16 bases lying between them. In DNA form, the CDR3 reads TGCAGTGCTAATAGAGGACGACTACGCACCTTC. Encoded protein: CSANRGRLRTF.

CDR3 region: CASRGSTQETQYF. The CDR3 bases are TGTGCCAGCAGGGGGTCAACCCAAGAGACCCAGTACTTC. This chain joins TRBV6-1 and TRBJ2-5; D unresolved. The V end was cut by 6 bases, the J end by 1 base, with 9 bases between. CDR3 length equals 13 residues. Germline assignment: CDR1 MNHNS and CDR2 SASEGT.

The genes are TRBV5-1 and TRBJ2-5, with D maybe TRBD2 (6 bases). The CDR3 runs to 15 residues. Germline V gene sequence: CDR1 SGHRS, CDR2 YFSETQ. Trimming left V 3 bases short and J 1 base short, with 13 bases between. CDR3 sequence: CASSSVGGIQETQYF. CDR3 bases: TGCGCCAGCAGCTCCGTTGGCGGGATCCAAGAGACCCAGTACTTC.

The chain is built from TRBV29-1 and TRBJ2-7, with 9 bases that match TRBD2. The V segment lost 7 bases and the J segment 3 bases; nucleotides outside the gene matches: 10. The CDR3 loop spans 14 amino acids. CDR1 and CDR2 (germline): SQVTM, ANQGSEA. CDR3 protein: CSAYVAGVFYEQYF. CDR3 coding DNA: TGCAGCGCCTATGTAGCGGGAGTTTTCTACGAGCAGTACTTC.

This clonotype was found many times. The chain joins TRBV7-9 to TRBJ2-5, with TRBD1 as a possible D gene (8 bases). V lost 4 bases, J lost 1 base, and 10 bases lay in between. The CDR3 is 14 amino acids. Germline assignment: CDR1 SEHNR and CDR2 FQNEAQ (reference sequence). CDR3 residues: CASSYRGGQETQYF. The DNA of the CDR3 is TGTGCCAGCAGCTACAGGGGGGGCCAAGAGACCCAGTACTTC.

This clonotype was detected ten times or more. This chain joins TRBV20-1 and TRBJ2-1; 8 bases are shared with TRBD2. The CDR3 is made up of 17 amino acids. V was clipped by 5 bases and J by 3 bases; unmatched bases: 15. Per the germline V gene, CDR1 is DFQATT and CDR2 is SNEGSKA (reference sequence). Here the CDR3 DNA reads TGCAGTGCTGACACGAATTCCGGGACTAGTGACTACAATGAGCAGTTCTTC. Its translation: CSADTNSGTSDYNEQFF.

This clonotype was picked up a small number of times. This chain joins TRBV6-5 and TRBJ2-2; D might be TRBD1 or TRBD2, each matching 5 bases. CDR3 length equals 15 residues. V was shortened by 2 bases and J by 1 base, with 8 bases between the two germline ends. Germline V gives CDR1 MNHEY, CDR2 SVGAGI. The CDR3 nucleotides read TGTGCCAGCAGTTACAAGGGACGGAACACCGGGGAGCTGTTTTTT. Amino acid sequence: CASSYKGRNTGELFF.

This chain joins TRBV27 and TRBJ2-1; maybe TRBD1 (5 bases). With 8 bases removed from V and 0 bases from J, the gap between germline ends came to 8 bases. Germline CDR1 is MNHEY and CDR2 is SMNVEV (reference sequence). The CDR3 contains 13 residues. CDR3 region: CASGDSSYNEQFF. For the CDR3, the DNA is TGTGCCAGCGGTGACAGCTCCTACAATGAGCAGTTCTTC.

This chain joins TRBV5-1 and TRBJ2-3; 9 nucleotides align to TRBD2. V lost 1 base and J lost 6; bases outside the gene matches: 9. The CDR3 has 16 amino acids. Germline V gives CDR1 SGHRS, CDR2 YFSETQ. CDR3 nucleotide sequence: TGCGCCAGCAGCTTGTTCGGTAGCGGGAGAGGGGATACGCAGTATTTT. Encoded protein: CASSLFGSGRGDTQYF.